The present TCR beta chain was sequenced within a study of blood T cells in healthy people across ages. A second PCR, run for 7 to 11 cycles, used a sample-barcoded 5' primer plus a J-beta primer mix. TCRdb independently ran MiXCR on the 5' RACE reads; one entry per CDR3 protein. The data show 650,000 to 700,000 distinct CDR3 sequences, approximately 29% seen once. The CDR3 is 14 residues long. Germline-derived CDR1 and CDR2 are SGDLS and YYNGEE. After removal of 0 bases from V and 9 bases from J, the junction contained 8 bases not matched to a gene. The chain links TRBV9 to TRBJ2-7; 8 nucleotides match TRBD1. Source material: blood. The TCR comes from a woman of 80 years or more in good health. CDR3 amino acids: CASSVDGQGRGQYF. As DNA, the CDR3 is TGTGCCAGCAGCGTAGATGGACAGGGCCGGGGGCAGTACTTC.